A single sample gave rise to the 10 T cell receptor beta chains below, sequenced in a study of OX40 agonist ivuxolimab in advanced cancers. Sequencing was performed with immunoSEQ multiplex PCR; in TCRdb, only in-frame clones are kept and a portion is missing. The sample lists about 73,000 clones, approximately 92% occurring once. This sample comprised CD4+ or CD8+ T cells sorted from blood, obtained in a trial of the OX40 agonist ivuxolimab. The receptors come from an adult with an advanced solid tumor such as melanoma, head and neck, liver or kidney cancer.

As concerns this clone: The sample carries other DNA sequences with the same CDR3. The chain joins TRBV29-1 to TRBJ2-3; D is possibly TRBD1 (6 bases). With 5 bases removed from V and 6 bases from J, the gap between germline ends came to 15 bases. CDR1 SQVTM and CDR2 ANQGSEA come from the germline V gene. The CDR3 length is 13 residues. The CDR3 sequence: CSVTANRGDTQYF. The CDR3 DNA is TGCAGCGTTACTGCGAATAGGGGGGATACGCAGTATTTT.

The chain combines TRBV18 with TRBJ2-5; D is ambiguous. Germline V gives CDR1 KGHSH, CDR2 LQKENI. V lost 0 bases, J lost 1 base, and 3 bases lay in between. The CDR3 runs 13 residues. CDR3 amino acids: CASSPPTQETQYF. In nucleotides, the CDR3 is TGTGCCAGCTCACCACCGACCCAAGAGACCCAGTACTTC.

The CDR3 sequence: CASSQDKQAWGGYTF. CDR3 nucleotide sequence: TGTGCCAGCAGCCAAGATAAACAGGCGTGGGGCGGCTACACCTTC. The chain is built from TRBV4-2 and TRBJ1-2, with D possibly matching TRBD1 (5 bases). Germline values: CDR1 LGHNA, CDR2 YNFKEQ. Trimming removed 0 bases from V and 8 bases from J, with 16 bases in between. CDR3 length: 15 amino acids.

The V gene is TRBV28, the J gene TRBJ2-5, with TRBD2 matching 10 bases. The DNA end favors TRBJ2-7, so the J call may be wrong. Germline assignment: CDR1 MDHEN and CDR2 SYDVKM. The CDR3 length is 14 residues. Here the CDR3 reads CASSSLAGGYEQYF. The CDR3 DNA sequence: TGTGCCAGCAGTTCCTTAGCGGGAGGCTACGAGCAGTACTTC.

This chain links TRBV5-1 with TRBJ1-5; 7 bases are a match to TRBD1. The CDR3 sequence is 15 residues long. Per the germline V gene, CDR1 is SGHRS and CDR2 is YFSETQ. V trimming: 3 bases; J trimming: 0 bases; junction bases outside the gene matches: 3. The DNA for the CDR3 is TGCGCCAGCAGCTGGGGGACAGATAGCAATCAGCCCCAGCATTTT. Protein product: CASSWGTDSNQPQHF.

The rearrangement links TRBV6-1 to TRBJ2-3, with TRBD1 matching 8 bases. The CDR3 has 13 amino acids. With 6 bases clipped from V and 4 bases from J, the junction kept 3 bases outside the gene matches. CDR1 is MNHNS, CDR2 SASEGT, per germline. The CDR3 reads CASSDRGPDTQYF. The CDR3 nucleotides are TGTGCCAGCAGCGACAGGGGCCCAGATACGCAGTATTTT.

The chain carries TRBV10-3 and TRBJ1-2; D is unclear. The V end was cut by 3 bases, the J end by 7 bases, with 9 bases between. This CDR3 region has 12 residues. Germline V lookup: CDR1 ENHRY, CDR2 SYGVKD. The CDR3: CAISDSTRGYTF. CDR3 DNA sequence: TGTGCCATCAGTGACTCGACCCGTGGCTACACCTTC.

On this clone: Lacking the conserved final phenylalanine or tryptophan, this CDR3 likely reflects a read error. The chain carries TRBV7-6 and TRBJ2-7; the match to TRBD1 covers 9 bases. Germline CDR1 SGHVS, CDR2 FNYEAQ. V was pared by 5 bases and J by 6 bases, with 11 bases of the junction left unmatched. The CDR3 is 15 amino acids. DNA for the CDR3: TGTGCCAGCAGCGCATTGGGACAGGGAGCCTCCGAGCAGTACCTC. It is translated as CASSALGQGASEQYL.

The V and J genes are TRBV7-9 and TRBJ1-5; D remains ambiguous. The CDR3 loop spans 12 amino acids. Germline V gene data show CDR1 as SEHNR and CDR2 as FQNEAQ (reference sequence). Trimming cost V 0 bases and J 8 bases, with 5 bases left between them. The CDR3 protein is CASSLAAEPQHF. The CDR3 coding sequence is TGTGCCAGCAGCTTAGCAGCGGAGCCCCAGCATTTT.

This clone was recorded once. This sequence joins TRBV21-1 and TRBJ1-5. TRBV21-1 is annotated as a pseudogene. This CDR3 has 16 amino acids. The CDR3 DNA follows: TGTGCCAGCAGCAAAGAGGGGGGGACGGGCAATCAGCCCCAGCATTTT. Translating it yields CASSKEGGTGNQPQHF.